The 11 T cell receptor beta chains below were found in one sample sequenced in a study of blood T cells in healthy people across ages. Then a second PCR, running roughly 7 to 11 cycles, was carried out with a sample-barcoded 5' primer and a J-beta primer mix. TCRdb reanalysed the 5' RACE reads using MiXCR and keeps one entry per CDR3 protein. The data contain 1.5 million to 2 million distinct CDR3 sequences, 40% to 55% of them singletons. The sequenced sample consisted of blood. These receptors were collected from a woman in her 40s in good health.

This clonotype was picked up many times. The DNA of the CDR3 is TGTGCCAGCAGCTCCGACCGGGACAGGGGGGGCAATGAGCAGTTCTTC. This translates into CASSSDRDRGGNEQFF. This sequence joins TRBV7-2 and TRBJ2-1, with TRBD1 matching 11 bases. Germline CDR1 reads SGHTA; CDR2 reads FQGNSA. This CDR3 is built from 16 residues. V lost 4 bases, J lost 6 bases, and 8 bases stayed unmatched.

In its sample, this clonotype was seen a few times. This chain connects TRBV5-4 to TRBJ2-3; 10 bases line up with TRBD2. CDR1 and CDR2 from the germline V gene are SGHNT and YYREEE (reference sequence). The CDR3 has 18 amino acids. The J segment lost 4 bases and the V segment lost 4 bases, leaving 15 bases of the junction unmatched. The CDR3 is CASSPRKLSGGASDTQYF. In DNA, the CDR3 is TGTGCCAGCAGCCCGAGGAAATTGAGCGGGGGGGCCTCAGATACGCAGTATTTT.

The J gene is TRBJ1-2, the V gene TRBV3-1, with D possibly being TRBD1 (5 bases). CDR3 length: 14 residues. V lost 0 bases, J lost 8 bases, and 13 bases lay in between. Germline CDR1 and CDR2: LGHDT and YNNKEL (reference sequence). As DNA, the CDR3 is TGTGCCAGCAGCCAAGACAGGAGGGGCCGGGGCTACACCTTC. This sequence encodes CASSQDRRGRGYTF.

Here the CDR3 reads CSVEGGGLYEQFF. CDR3 nucleotide sequence: TGCAGCGTTGAGGGGGGAGGGTTATATGAGCAGTTCTTC. The J gene is TRBJ2-1, the V gene TRBV29-1, with 7 bases aligning to TRBD2. CDR1 and CDR2 from the germline V gene are SQVTM and ANQGSEA. The V segment lost 3 bases and the J segment 8 bases; nucleotides outside the gene matches: 7. This CDR3 spans 13 amino acids.

CDR3 in amino acids: CASSLASGTSSYEQYF. Here the CDR3 DNA reads TGTGCCAGCAGCTTAGCTTCAGGGACTAGCTCCTACGAGCAGTACTTC. V gene TRBV7-2 combines with J gene TRBJ2-7; 8 nucleotides agree with TRBD2. This CDR3 is built from 16 residues. Germline loops: CDR1 SGHTA, CDR2 FQGNSA. V dropped 0 bases and J dropped 0; count of bases not matched to a gene: 4.

The chain is built from TRBV4-3 and TRBJ2-7, with D maybe TRBD2 (7 bases). The V end lost 1 base, the J end lost 7 bases, and 17 bases lay between the germline ends. There are 15 residues in the CDR3. Germline CDR1 reads LGHNA; CDR2 reads YSLEER. CDR3 amino acids: CASSQAVGGPQEQYF. In DNA form, the CDR3 reads TGCGCCAGCAGCCAAGCTGTGGGGGGGCCCCAGGAGCAGTACTTC.

This clonotype was counted between two and nine times. The J gene is TRBJ1-1, the V gene TRBV12-5, with D perhaps TRBD1 (5 bases). This CDR3 is 13 amino acids long. Trimming cost V 6 bases and J 4 bases, with 12 bases left between them. Germline CDR1 LGHNT, CDR2 FRNRAP. The CDR3 region is CASGARDGTEAFF. Here the CDR3 DNA reads TGTGCTAGTGGCGCCCGGGACGGCACTGAAGCTTTCTTT.

The V and J genes are TRBV27 and TRBJ2-2, with TRBD2 identical over 7 bases. Losses at the gene ends were 6 bases for V and 6 bases for J; bases not matched to a gene: 13. Germline CDR1 reads MNHEY; CDR2 reads SMNVEV (reference sequence). CDR3 length: 16 amino acids. CDR3 sequence reads: CASRAVGREGPGELFF. DNA for the CDR3: TGTGCCAGCAGAGCCGTAGGCAGGGAGGGTCCCGGGGAGCTGTTTTTT.

CDR3 region: CATSSRGGTDTQYF. In nucleotides, the CDR3 is TGTGCCACCAGTTCCCGCGGGGGGACAGATACGCAGTATTTT. V is TRBV24-1 and J is TRBJ2-3, with 8 nucleotides matching TRBD2. The germline gives CDR1 KGHDR, CDR2 SFDVKD. The CDR3 is 14 residues long. Germline trimming cut 6 bases from V and 3 bases from J; bases unmatched to any gene: 4.

The chain uses TRBV4-2 and TRBJ1-2; 8 positions match TRBD1. The CDR3 has 18 residues. Trimming took 0 bases from V and 6 from J; bases not matched to a gene: 15. Germline loops: CDR1 LGHNA, CDR2 YNFKEQ. The DNA for the CDR3 is TGTGCCAGCAGCCAAGATATTACTAGGGCAGGGGGCGCCCATGGCTACACCTTC. Its protein is CASSQDITRAGGAHGYTF.

CDR3 loop: CSARSPSGASNEQFF. CDR3 in DNA: TGCAGTGCTAGGTCCCCTAGCGGGGCCTCCAATGAGCAGTTCTTC. The chain couples TRBV20-1 to TRBJ2-1; TRBD2 agrees at 9 bases. This CDR3 has 15 residues. Trimming removed 3 bases from V and 6 bases from J; junction bases left unmatched: 9. Germline-derived CDR1 and CDR2 are DFQATT and SNEGSKA (reference sequence).